One and the same sample provided the 22 T cell receptor beta chains below, sequenced in a study of CD8 T cells in Susac syndrome. The RNA input was roughly 0.5 to 1 ug, and it was reverse transcribed with random hexamers. TCRdb reprocessed the immunoSEQ multiplex PCR reads via MiXCR and lists one record per CDR3 protein. The table has tens of thousands of distinct CDR3 sequences, approximately 96% seen once. The sequenced sample consisted of CD8+ T cells from PBMCs. The receptors stem from a human donor with Susac syndrome.

The chain combines TRBV19 with TRBJ1-2, with TRBD1 matching 9 bases. With V trimmed by 10 bases and J by 4 bases, 7 bases remained unmatched. This CDR3 has 13 amino acids. The germline gives CDR1 LNHDA, CDR2 SQIVND (reference sequence). The CDR3 here is CATGQGNFYGYTF. In DNA form, the CDR3 reads TGTGCCACAGGACAGGGGAACTTCTATGGCTACACCTTC.

This chain uses TRBV15 with TRBJ1-5, with 7 bases that match TRBD1. CDR1 is LNHNV, CDR2 YYDKDF, per germline (reference sequence). The CDR3 runs to 17 residues. Trimming cost V 4 bases and J 5 bases; bases outside gene matches: 14. CDR3 amino acids: CATSKGRQGVADQPQHF. The CDR3 DNA reads TGTGCCACCAGCAAAGGGAGACAGGGTGTAGCGGATCAGCCCCAGCATTTT.

The chain carries TRBV28 and TRBJ2-7, with 7 bases lining up with TRBD1. Trimming cost V 8 bases and J 1 base; bases outside gene matches: 14. This CDR3 is built from 16 residues. Germline CDR1 is MDHEN and CDR2 is SYDVKM. The CDR3 region is CASQMPGGPPSYEQYF. DNA for the CDR3: TGTGCCAGCCAGATGCCAGGGGGTCCGCCTTCCTACGAGCAGTACTTC. The whole variable domain, remainder taken from reference TRBV28 and TRBJ2-7, is DVKVTQSSRYLVKRTGEKVFLECVQDMDHENMFWYRQDPGLGLRLIYFSYDVKMKEKGDIPEGYSVSREKKERFSLILESASTNQTSMYLCASQMPGGPPSYEQYFGPGTRLTVT.

This clonotype was found once. The chain uses TRBV4-3 and TRBJ1-2; 8 bases fit TRBD1. V trimming: 4 bases; J trimming: 2 bases; junction bases outside the gene matches: 6. The germline V gene encodes CDR1 LGHNA and CDR2 YSLEER. This CDR3 contains 15 residues. For the CDR3, the DNA is TGCGCCAGCAGCCCCGGGACAGGCGTAAACTATGGCTACACCTTC. It codes for CASSPGTGVNYGYTF.

V is TRBV18 and J is TRBJ1-6; a possible D gene is TRBD1 (6 bases). The CDR3 extends over 15 amino acids. The V end was cut by 2 bases, the J end by 7 bases, with 12 bases between. Per germline, CDR1 KGHSH and CDR2 LQKENI. This chain's CDR3 is CASSPVGQGNSPLHF. In DNA, the CDR3 is TGTGCCAGCTCACCAGTCGGGCAGGGGAATTCACCCCTCCACTTT.

The chain is built from TRBV28 and TRBJ1-5; D call uncertain. Germline CDR1 MDHEN, CDR2 SYDVKM. There are 13 residues in the CDR3. V lost 8 bases and J lost 6, with 14 bases in between. The CDR3 sequence: CASFGPSGQPQHF. The CDR3 DNA follows: TGTGCCAGCTTCGGACCATCGGGTCAGCCCCAGCATTTT.

This clonotype was observed a single time. The chain carries TRBV12-3 or TRBV12-4 and TRBJ1-1, with a weak D call TRBD1 (5 bases). This CDR3 has 12 amino acids. Trimming shortened V by 6 bases and J by 10 bases, and 15 bases separated the two germline ends. The CDR3 here is CASSLDRGGAFF. For the CDR3, the DNA is TGTGCCAGCAGCCTCGACCGCGGGGGAGCTTTCTTT.

The V and J genes are TRBV20-1 and TRBJ1-1; D is perhaps TRBD1 (6 bases). This CDR3 has 15 amino acids. The V end lost 2 bases, the J end lost 11 bases, and 24 bases lay between the germline ends. Germline V gives CDR1 DFQATT, CDR2 SNEGSKA (reference sequence). CDR3 sequence reads: CSARWGQLQRQDAFF. The CDR3 region has the DNA TGCAGTGCTAGATGGGGACAACTCCAGCGCCAGGACGCTTTCTTT.

The J gene is TRBJ1-2, the V gene TRBV19; a weak D match, TRBD1 (6 bases). In germline, CDR1 is LNHDA, CDR2 SQIVND (reference sequence). The CDR3 extends over 12 amino acids. V was cut by 6 bases and J by 9 bases, with 14 bases left in between. CDR3 bases: TGTGCCAGTAGCGACAGGTTCGGGAGCTACACCTTC. Amino acids: CASSDRFGSYTF.

The chain is built from TRBV29-1 and TRBJ1-2; D not certain. The CDR3 loop spans 13 amino acids. Germline V lookup: CDR1 SQVTM, CDR2 ANQGSEA. The V and J ends lost 1 base and 8 bases respectively, with 14 bases between them. This CDR3 is CSVEARRQEGYTF. The CDR3 DNA reads TGCAGCGTTGAAGCCCGGAGGCAAGAGGGCTACACCTTC.

This clonotype was picked up one time. The chain is built from TRBV9 and TRBJ1-5, with D possibly TRBD1 on 6 matching bases. This CDR3 has 14 residues. CDR1 and CDR2 (germline): SGDLS, YYNGEE. Trimming removed 7 bases at V and 1 base at J, with 12 bases between. The DNA for the CDR3 is TGTGCCAGCGCCCGGGACAACAGCAATCAGCCCCAGCATTTT. Its translation is CASARDNSNQPQHF.

The V gene is TRBV30, the J gene TRBJ1-1; no clear D gene. This CDR3 has 13 amino acids. Trimming took 2 bases from V and 2 from J, leaving 9 bases between them. Germline values: CDR1 GTSNPN, CDR2 SVGIG (reference sequence). The CDR3 DNA reads as TGTGCCTGGAGTTCTAACACAAACACTGAAGCTTTCTTT. It encodes CAWSSNTNTEAFF.

The rearrangement uses TRBV4-3 and TRBJ1-5, with D uncertain. This CDR3 region has 16 residues. Deletions cut 1 base from V and 0 bases from J, with 10 bases between. CDR1 is LGHNA, CDR2 YSLEER, per germline. CDR3 coding DNA: TGCGCCAGCAGCCAAGCCCACAGCGATAGCAATCAGCCCCAGCATTTT. Encoded protein: CASSQAHSDSNQPQHF.

This chain links TRBV6-5 with TRBJ2-7; TRBD1 or TRBD2 may be the D gene (6 bases each). CDR3 length: 14 amino acids. The germline V and J ends were trimmed by 5 bases and 4 bases, with 15 bases remaining between them. Looked up from germline, CDR1 is MNHEY and CDR2 is SVGAGI. CDR3 amino acids: CASSHGGERYEQYF. The CDR3 DNA is TGTGCCAGCAGTCACGGGGGCGAAAGGTACGAGCAGTACTTC.

For the CDR3, the DNA is TGCAGTGCAACAACCGGGACTAGCGGGGGAAGCTCCTACAATGAGCAGTTCTTC. Translating gives CSATTGTSGGSSYNEQFF. V gene TRBV20-1 combines with J gene TRBJ2-1; 14 bases fit TRBD2. The germline V gene has CDR1 DFQATT and CDR2 SNEGSKA (reference sequence). The CDR3 is made up of 18 amino acids. The V and J ends lost 6 bases and 0 bases, in that order; junction bases with no gene match: 10.

The chain carries TRBV12-3 or TRBV12-4 and TRBJ1-6; D remains ambiguous. There are 17 residues in the CDR3. Trimming pared 2 bases from V and 10 bases from J, leaving 21 bases between. CDR3 sequence (DNA): TGTGCCAGCAGTTTAATCCCCCCGGGAGAAGGAGACTCACCCCTCCACTTT. Residues: CASSLIPPGEGDSPLHF.

The genes are TRBV20-1 and TRBJ1-3; 7 positions agree with TRBD1. The CDR3 length is 16 residues. Germline V gene data show CDR1 as DFQATT and CDR2 as SNEGSKA (reference sequence). The CDR3 protein is CSGLSRGKDSGNTIYF. The CDR3 DNA follows: TGCAGCGGGTTGTCCAGGGGGAAGGACTCTGGAAACACCATATATTTT.

The chain carries TRBV28 and TRBJ2-5, with 9 bases fitting TRBD2. Unmatched junction bases numbered 5, after V lost 6 bases and J lost 0 bases. This CDR3 is 15 amino acids long. In germline, CDR1 is MDHEN, CDR2 SYDVKM. CDR3 DNA: TGTGCCAGCAGGAGTACTAGCGGGTACCAAGAGACCCAGTACTTC. Translating gives CASRSTSGYQETQYF.

V gene TRBV3-1 combines with J gene TRBJ2-7, with D unclear. The CDR3 runs to 11 residues. Trimming took 1 base from V and 9 from J, leaving 7 bases between them. Germline-derived CDR1 and CDR2 are LGHDT and YNNKEL (reference sequence). The CDR3 sequence is CASSQARVQYF. In nucleotides, the CDR3 is TGTGCCAGCAGCCAAGCTCGGGTGCAGTACTTC.

As for this clonotype: The junction shows a germline mismatch at one end, possibly a read error. The chain uses TRBV7-7 and TRBJ2-5, with no clear D. CDR1 SSHAT and CDR2 FNYEAQ come from the germline V gene (reference sequence). There are 13 residues in the CDR3. The CDR3 sequence: CASSLGEVGTQYF. The CDR3 DNA sequence: TGTGCTAGCAGCTTAGGTGAAGTAGGGACCCAGTACTTC.

The genes are TRBV19 and TRBJ2-1; 8 bases are a match to TRBD1. Unmatched junction bases numbered 1, after V lost 4 bases and J lost 5 bases. CDR1 is LNHDA, CDR2 SQIVND, per germline (reference sequence). This CDR3 region has 13 residues. CDR3: CASSKDRDNEQFF. The CDR3 DNA follows: TGTGCCAGTAGTAAGGACAGGGACAATGAGCAGTTCTTC.

J is TRBJ2-5 and V is TRBV30; TRBD2 matches at 14 bases. Germline V lookup: CDR1 GTSNPN, CDR2 SVGIG (reference sequence). CDR3 length: 18 residues. The trim removed 2 bases at V and 2 bases at J, leaving 10 bases unmatched. The CDR3 protein is CAWSRTSGGYSRQETQYF. CDR3 sequence (DNA): TGTGCCTGGAGTAGGACTAGCGGGGGGTATTCACGTCAAGAGACCCAGTACTTC.